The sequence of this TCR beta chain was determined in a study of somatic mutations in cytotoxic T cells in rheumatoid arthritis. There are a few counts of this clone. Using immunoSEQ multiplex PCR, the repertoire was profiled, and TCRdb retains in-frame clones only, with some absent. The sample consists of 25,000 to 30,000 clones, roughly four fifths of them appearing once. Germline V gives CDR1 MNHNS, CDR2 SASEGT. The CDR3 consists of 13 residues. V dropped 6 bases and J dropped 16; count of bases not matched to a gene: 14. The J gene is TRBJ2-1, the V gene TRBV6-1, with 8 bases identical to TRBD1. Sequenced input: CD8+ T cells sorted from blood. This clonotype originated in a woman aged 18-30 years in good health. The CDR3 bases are TGTGCCAGCAGAGATTCCGGGACAGGAATCTTATTCTTC. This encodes CASRDSGTGILFF.